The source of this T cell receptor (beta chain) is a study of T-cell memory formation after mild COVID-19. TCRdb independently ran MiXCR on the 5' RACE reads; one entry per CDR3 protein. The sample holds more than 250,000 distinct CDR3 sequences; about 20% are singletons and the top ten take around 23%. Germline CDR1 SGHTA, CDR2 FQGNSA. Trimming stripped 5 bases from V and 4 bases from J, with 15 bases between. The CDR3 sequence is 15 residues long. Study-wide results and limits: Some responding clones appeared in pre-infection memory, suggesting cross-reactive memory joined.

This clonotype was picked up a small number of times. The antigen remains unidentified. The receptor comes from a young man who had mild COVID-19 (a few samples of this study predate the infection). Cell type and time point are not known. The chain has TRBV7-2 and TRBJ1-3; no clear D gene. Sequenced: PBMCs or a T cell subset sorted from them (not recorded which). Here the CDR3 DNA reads TGTGCCAGCAGCCAACCATTTGCACAAGGAAACACCATATATTTT. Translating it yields CASSQPFAQGNTIYF.